Given below is one T cell receptor beta chain in context. The CDR3 has 13 residues. The ends were cut back, 2 bases at V and 3 bases at J, with 7 bases in the middle. CDR1 is SGHTA, CDR2 FQGNSA, per germline. TCRdb's copy holds only in-frame clones and misses some; the assay was immunoSEQ multiplex PCR. This sample carries 20,000 or so clones, around 90% of them seen once, and the ten largest clones take 1.9%. These data originate in a study of graft-versus-host responses after intestinal transplantation. This material consisted of PBMCs, taken roughly 54 weeks after transplant. The receptor comes from a human patient who received an intestinal transplant, so some T cells may come from the graft donor. The V gene is TRBV7-2, the J gene TRBJ2-5; D is uncertain. CDR3 sequence: CASSLTRKETQYF. CDR3 DNA sequence: TGTGCCAGCAGCTTAACGCGAAAAGAGACCCAGTACTTC.